This T cell receptor (beta chain) comes out of a study of spatial heterogeneity in lung cancer. In the study overall: The follow-up PBMC samples were sequenced whenever they were available. The median time to follow-up was approximately 23 months after resection. The study observed each unique TCR and UMI combination more than ten times on average in raw reads. Detection consistently yielded more beta chains than alpha chains.

The CDR3 runs to 14 residues. Trimming took 7 bases from V and 0 from J, leaving 12 bases between them. This clonotype was observed many times. The library protocol tagged each TCR cDNA with a unique molecular identifier. One entry per CDR3 protein results from TCRdb running MiXCR on the 5' RACE reads. The sample lists about 20,000 distinct CDR3 sequences; 8% to 10% were seen once. Time point specified: blood at routine non-recurrence follow-up after resection. The chain couples TRBV12-3 or TRBV12-4 to TRBJ1-1; D remains unclear. The sample here was PBMCs, taken at follow-up. The clonotype was recovered from a female donor with early-stage non-small cell lung cancer. The CDR3 is CASTYFSLNTEAFF. The CDR3, as DNA: TGTGCCAGCACCTATTTCTCGTTGAACACTGAAGCTTTCTTT.